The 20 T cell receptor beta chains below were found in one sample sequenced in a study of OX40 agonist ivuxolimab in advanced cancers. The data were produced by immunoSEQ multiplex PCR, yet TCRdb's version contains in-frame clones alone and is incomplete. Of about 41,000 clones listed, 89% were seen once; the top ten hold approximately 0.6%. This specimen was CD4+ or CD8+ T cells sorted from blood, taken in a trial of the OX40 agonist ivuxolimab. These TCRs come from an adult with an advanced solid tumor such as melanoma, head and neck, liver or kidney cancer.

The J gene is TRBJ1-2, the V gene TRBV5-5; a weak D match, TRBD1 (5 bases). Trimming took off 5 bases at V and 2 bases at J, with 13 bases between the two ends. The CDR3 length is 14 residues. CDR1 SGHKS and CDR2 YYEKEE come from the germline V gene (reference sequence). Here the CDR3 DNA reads TGTGCCAGCAGTTCCGTGCGGGGCAACTATGGCTACACCTTC. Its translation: CASSSVRGNYGYTF.

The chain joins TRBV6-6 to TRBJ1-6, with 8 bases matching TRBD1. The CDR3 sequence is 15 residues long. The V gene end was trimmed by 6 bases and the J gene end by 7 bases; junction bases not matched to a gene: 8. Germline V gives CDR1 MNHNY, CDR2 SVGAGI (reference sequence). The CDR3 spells CASSAGQGENSPLHF. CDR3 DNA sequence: TGTGCCAGCAGCGCCGGACAGGGTGAAAATTCACCCCTCCACTTT.

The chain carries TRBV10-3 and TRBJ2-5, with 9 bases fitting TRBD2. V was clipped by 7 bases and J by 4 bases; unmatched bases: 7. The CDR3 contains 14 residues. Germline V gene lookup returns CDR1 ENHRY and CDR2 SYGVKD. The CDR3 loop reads CAITAGTSLETQYF. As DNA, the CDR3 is TGTGCCATCACCGCAGGGACTAGCTTAGAGACCCAGTACTTC.

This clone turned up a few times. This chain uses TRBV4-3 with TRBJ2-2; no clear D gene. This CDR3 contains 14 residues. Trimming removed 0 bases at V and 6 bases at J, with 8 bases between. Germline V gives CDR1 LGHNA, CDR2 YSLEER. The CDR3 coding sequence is TGCGCCAGCAGCCAAGATCGGCCGCCCGGGGAGCTGTTTTTT. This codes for CASSQDRPPGELFF.

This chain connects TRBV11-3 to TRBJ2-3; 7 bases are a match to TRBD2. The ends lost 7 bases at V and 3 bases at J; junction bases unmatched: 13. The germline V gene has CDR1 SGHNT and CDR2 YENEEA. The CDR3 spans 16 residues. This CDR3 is CASTGGSGARTDTQYF. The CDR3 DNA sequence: TGTGCCAGCACCGGAGGGAGCGGGGCTAGGACAGATACGCAGTATTTT.

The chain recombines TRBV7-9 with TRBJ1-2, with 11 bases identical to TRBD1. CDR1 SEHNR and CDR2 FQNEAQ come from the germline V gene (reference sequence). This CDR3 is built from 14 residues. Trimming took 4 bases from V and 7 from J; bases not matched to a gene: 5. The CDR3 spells CASSSAGTGGGYTF. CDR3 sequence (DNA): TGTGCCAGCAGCTCTGCGGGGACAGGGGGTGGCTACACCTTC.

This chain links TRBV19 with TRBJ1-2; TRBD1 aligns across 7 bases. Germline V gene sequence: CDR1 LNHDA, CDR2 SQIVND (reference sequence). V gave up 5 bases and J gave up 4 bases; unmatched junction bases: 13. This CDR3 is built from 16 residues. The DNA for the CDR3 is TGTGCCAGTAGTGGGAACAGGGGCAGTTTGGTCTATGGCTACACCTTC. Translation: CASSGNRGSLVYGYTF. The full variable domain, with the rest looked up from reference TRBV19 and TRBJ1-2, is DGGITQSPKYLFRKEGQNVTLSCEQNLNHDAMYWYRQDPGQGLRLIYYSQIVNDFQKGDIAEGYSVSREKKESFPLTVTSAQKNPTAFYLCASSGNRGSLVYGYTFGSGTRLTVV.

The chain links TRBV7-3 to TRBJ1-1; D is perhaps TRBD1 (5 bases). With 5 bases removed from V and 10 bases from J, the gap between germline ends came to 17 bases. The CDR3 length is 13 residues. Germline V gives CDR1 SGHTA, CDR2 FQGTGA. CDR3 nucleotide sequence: TGTGCCAGCAGCCCGTACGCGGGGGGAGTAGCTTTCTTT. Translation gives CASSPYAGGVAFF.

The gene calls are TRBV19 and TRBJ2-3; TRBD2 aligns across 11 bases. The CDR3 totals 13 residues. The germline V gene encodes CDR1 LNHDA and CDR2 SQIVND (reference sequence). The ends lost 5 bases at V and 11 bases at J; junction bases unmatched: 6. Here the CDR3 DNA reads TGTGCCAGTAGTCTCACGACTAGCGGGGAGCAGTATTTT. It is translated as CASSLTTSGEQYF.

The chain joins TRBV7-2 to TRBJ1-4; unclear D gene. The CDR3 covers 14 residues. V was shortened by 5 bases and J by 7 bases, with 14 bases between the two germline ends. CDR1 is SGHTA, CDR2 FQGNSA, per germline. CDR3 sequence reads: CASSATRAGEKLFF. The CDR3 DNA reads TGTGCCAGCAGCGCGACGAGGGCCGGTGAAAAACTGTTTTTT.

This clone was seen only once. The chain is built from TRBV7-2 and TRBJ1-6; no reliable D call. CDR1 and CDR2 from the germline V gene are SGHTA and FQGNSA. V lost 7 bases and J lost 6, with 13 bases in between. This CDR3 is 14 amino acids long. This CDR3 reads CASTSSPGNSPLHF. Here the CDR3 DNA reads TGTGCCAGCACCTCGTCTCCTGGTAATTCACCCCTCCACTTT.

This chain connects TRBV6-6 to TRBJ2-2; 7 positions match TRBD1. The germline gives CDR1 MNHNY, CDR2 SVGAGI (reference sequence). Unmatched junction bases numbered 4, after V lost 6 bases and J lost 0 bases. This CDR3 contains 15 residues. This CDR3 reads CASRLDRANTGELFF. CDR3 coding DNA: TGTGCCAGCAGACTAGACAGGGCGAACACCGGGGAGCTGTTTTTT.

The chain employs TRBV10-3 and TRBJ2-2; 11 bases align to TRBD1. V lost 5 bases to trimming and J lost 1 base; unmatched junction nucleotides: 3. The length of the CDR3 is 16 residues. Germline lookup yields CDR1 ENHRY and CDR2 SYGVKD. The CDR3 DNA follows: TGTGCCATCAGTTCGGACAGGGGGCGGAACACCGGGGAGCTGTTTTTT. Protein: CAISSDRGRNTGELFF.

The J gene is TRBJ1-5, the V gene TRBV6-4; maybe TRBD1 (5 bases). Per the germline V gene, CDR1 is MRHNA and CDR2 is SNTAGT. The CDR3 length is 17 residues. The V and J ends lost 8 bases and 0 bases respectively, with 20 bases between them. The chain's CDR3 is CASGKGDKGFSNQPQHF. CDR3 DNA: TGTGCCAGCGGAAAAGGGGATAAGGGCTTTAGCAATCAGCCCCAGCATTTT.

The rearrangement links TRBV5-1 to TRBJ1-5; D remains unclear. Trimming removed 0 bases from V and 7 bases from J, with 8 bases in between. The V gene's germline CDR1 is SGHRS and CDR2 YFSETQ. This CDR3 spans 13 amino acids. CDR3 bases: TGCGCCAGCAGCTTGGGGGCCCGGCAGCCCCAGCATTTT. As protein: CASSLGARQPQHF.

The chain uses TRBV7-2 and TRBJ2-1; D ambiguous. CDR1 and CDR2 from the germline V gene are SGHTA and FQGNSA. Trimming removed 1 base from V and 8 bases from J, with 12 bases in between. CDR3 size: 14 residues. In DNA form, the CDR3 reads TGTGCCAGCAGCTTAGATGGGGTTATGGATGAGCAGTTCTTC. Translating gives CASSLDGVMDEQFF. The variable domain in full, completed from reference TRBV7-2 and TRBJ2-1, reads GAGVSQSPSNKVTEKGKDVELRCDPISGHTALYWYRQSLGQGLEFLIYFQGNSAPDKSGLPSDRFSAERTGGSVSTLTIQRTQQEDSAVYLCASSLDGVMDEQFFGPGTRLTVL.

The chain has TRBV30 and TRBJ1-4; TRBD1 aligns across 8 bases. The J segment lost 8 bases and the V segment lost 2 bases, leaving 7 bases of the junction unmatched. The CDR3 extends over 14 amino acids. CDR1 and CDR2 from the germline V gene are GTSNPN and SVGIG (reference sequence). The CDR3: CAWSRGTGQEKLFF. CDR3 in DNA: TGTGCCTGGAGTCGTGGGACAGGACAGGAAAAACTGTTTTTT.

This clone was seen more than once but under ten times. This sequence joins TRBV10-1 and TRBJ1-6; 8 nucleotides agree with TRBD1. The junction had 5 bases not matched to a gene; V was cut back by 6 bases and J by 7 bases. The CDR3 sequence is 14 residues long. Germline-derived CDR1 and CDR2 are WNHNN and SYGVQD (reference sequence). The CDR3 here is CASSAGTGNSPLHF. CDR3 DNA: TGCGCCAGCAGCGCCGGGACAGGCAATTCACCCCTCCACTTT.

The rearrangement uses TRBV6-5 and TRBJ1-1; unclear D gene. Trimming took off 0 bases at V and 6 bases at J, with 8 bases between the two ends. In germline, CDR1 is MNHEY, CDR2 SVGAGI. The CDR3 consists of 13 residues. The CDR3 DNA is TGTGCCAGCAGTTACTCCTGGCAGTCTGAAGCTTTCTTT. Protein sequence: CASSYSWQSEAFF.

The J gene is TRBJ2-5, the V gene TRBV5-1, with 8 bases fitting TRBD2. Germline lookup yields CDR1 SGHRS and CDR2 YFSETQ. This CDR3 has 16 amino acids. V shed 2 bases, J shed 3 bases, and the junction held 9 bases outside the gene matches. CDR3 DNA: TGCGCCAGCAGCTTAGCCACTAGCGGACCCGAAGAGACCCAGTACTTC. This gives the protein CASSLATSGPEETQYF.